A selection of T cell receptor beta chains follows, all from one sample in a study of cytomegalovirus exposure and HLA in healthy donors. Produced via immunoSEQ multiplex PCR; TCRdb's table is partial and in-frame only. The data show some 60,000 clones, 90% to 97% seen once. The sample taken for sequencing was PBMCs. All receptors derive from a man between 18 and 29 years old in good health and CMV-seronegative. The CDR3 runs from the conserved cysteine through the conserved F or W. Each record gives: V gene, clone size, J gene, D gene, CDR3 DNA, CDR3 protein. The D gene is left open where the match is weak. Clone size is shown for a subset of rows, as once, few, many or a class of expanded clone.

>TRBV12-5|once|TRBJ1-1|TRBD1
TGTGCTAGTGGTTTGGACAGGGGTATGAACACTGAAGCTTTCTTT
CASGLDRGMNTEAFF
>TRBV28|-|TRBJ1-1|TRBD1
TGTGCCAGCAGTTTCGGACAGGCACCTTGGATAGCTTTCTTT
CASSFGQAPWIAFF
>TRBV15|-|TRBJ2-7|TRBD1
TGTGCCACCAGCCCCGGGACAGGGACGAGCGAGCAGTACTTC
CATSPGTGTSEQYF
>TRBV9|-|TRBJ2-7|-
TGTGCCAGCTGCGGACTCTCCTACGAGCAGTACTTC
CASCGLSYEQYF
>TRBV30|once|TRBJ2-4|-
TGTGCCTGGAGTCTGAACAGGAACCCGGCCAAAAACATTCAGTACTTC
CAWSLNRNPAKNIQYF
>TRBV18|once|TRBJ2-7|-
TGTGCCACACGACCGAACGGGTACGAGCAGTACTTC
CATRPNGYEQYF
>TRBV5-6|-|TRBJ2-1|TRBD2
TGTGCCAGCAGCTTGGGGACTAGCGGGCGCCGTACCTACAATGAGCAGTTCTTC
CASSLGTSGRRTYNEQFF
>TRBV7-8|once|TRBJ1-3|-
TGTGCCAGCAGCTTAGCAGGGGTAGGCGGAAACACCATATATTTT
CASSLAGVGGNTIYF
>TRBV6-5|-|TRBJ2-1|TRBD1
TGTGCCAGCAGGAGCGGGACAGGGAGCGAGTTCTTC
CASRSGTGSEFF
>TRBV11-2|-|TRBJ1-1|TRBD1
TGTGCCAGCAGCTTAGATCTACAGGGGGCAGGGGCTTTCTTT
CASSLDLQGAGAFF
>TRBV6-5|-|TRBJ2-7|TRBD1
TGTGCCAGCAGTTACTCAGGGGGCGTGCAGTACTTC
CASSYSGGVQYF
>TRBV29-1|-|TRBJ2-1|TRBD2
TGCAGCGTCCCTGTTAGCGGGAGGTTGGATGAGCAGTTCTTC
CSVPVSGRLDEQFF
>TRBV9|-|TRBJ2-1|-
TGTGCCAGCAGCGTAGCCCCCGGCTCCTACAATGAGCAGTTCTTC
CASSVAPGSYNEQFF
>TRBV19|-|TRBJ2-1|-
TGTGCCAGTAGTTTCCTCAGGGGCGATGAGCAGTTCTTC
CASSFLRGDEQFF
>TRBV7-8|-|TRBJ2-7|TRBD2
TGTGCCAGCAGCTTGAGGACTAGCGGTCTCTCCTACGAGCAGTACTTC
CASSLRTSGLSYEQYF
>TRBV20-1|-|TRBJ1-4|-
TGCAGTGCCCCGGCCCGAGGCGGACTGTTTTTT
CSAPARGGLFF
>TRBV6-1|-|TRBJ1-5|-
TGTGCCAGCAGGGACAGATATAGCAATCAGCCCCAGCATTTT
CASRDRYSNQPQHF
>TRBV20-1|-|TRBJ2-4|-
TGCAGTGCGAAGAGAACAAACATTCAGTACTTC
CSAKRTNIQYF
>TRBV7-6|-|TRBJ2-4|TRBD1
TGTGCCAGCAGCAGAACAGGGGGGAAGTACAAAAACATTCAGTACTTC
CASSRTGGKYKNIQYF
>TRBV7-8|-|TRBJ2-7|TRBD2
TGTGCCAGCAGCTCCCGGTCGGCACTAGCGTCACTTTCCTACGAGCAGTACTTC
CASSSRSALASLSYEQYF
>TRBV11-2|-|TRBJ1-1|-
TGTGCCAGCAGCTCTCCAGGAACCTCTGAAGCTTTCTTT
CASSSPGTSEAFF
>TRBV6-6|once|TRBJ1-4|-
TGTGCCAGCAGCATCCTTGGTGAGGAAAAACTGTTTTTT
CASSILGEEKLFF
>TRBV4-1|few|TRBJ1-2|TRBD1
TGCGCCAGCAGGGGACAGGCCTATGGCTACACCTTC
CASRGQAYGYTF
>TRBV11-2|-|TRBJ2-1|TRBD2
TGTGCCAGCAGCTTAGAAATGGGAGTAGCGGGACTCGAGGAGCAGTTCTTC
CASSLEMGVAGLEEQFF
>TRBV28|-|TRBJ2-7|TRBD1
TGTGCCAGCAGTTTAAGGTCGGGACAGTTCTACGAGCAGTACTTC
CASSLRSGQFYEQYF
>TRBV27|-|TRBJ2-7|TRBD1
TGTGCCAGCAGTTACTCCGGGACAGGGGGCTACGAGCAGTACTTC
CASSYSGTGGYEQYF
>TRBV13|once|TRBJ2-2|-
TGTGCCAGCAGCTTACGTGCGGGTACGAACACCGGGGAGCTGTTTTTT
CASSLRAGTNTGELFF
>TRBV28|-|TRBJ2-7|-
TGTGCCAGCAGTTTATTGGCGGGACCAACCTACGAGCAGTACTTC
CASSLLAGPTYEQYF
>TRBV30|-|TRBJ2-3|TRBD2
TGTGCCTGGAGCGAACCGGGACTAGCGAGTTTGGGGTATTTT
CAWSEPGLASLGYF
>TRBV4-3|-|TRBJ2-7|TRBD2
TGCGCCAGCAGCCAAACTAGCGGGAACTCCTACGAGCAGTACTTC
CASSQTSGNSYEQYF
>TRBV19|-|TRBJ1-1|TRBD1
TGTGCCAGTAGTATCCGGACAGGGATGAACACTGAAGCTTTCTTT
CASSIRTGMNTEAFF
>TRBV19|-|TRBJ2-1|TRBD1
TGTGCCAGTAGTCCGGGGACAGGAGTTTACAATGAGCAGTTCTTC
CASSPGTGVYNEQFF
>TRBV30|-|TRBJ2-3|TRBD2
TGTGCCTGGAGTCACCTAGCGGCCCCCACAGATACGCAGTATTTT
CAWSHLAAPTDTQYF
>TRBV30|-|TRBJ2-2|TRBD2
TGTGCCTTCGGACTAGCGGGAGTGAACACCGGGGAGCTGTTTTTT
CAFGLAGVNTGELFF
>TRBV28|once|TRBJ2-3|-
TGTGCCAGCAGTTACCCCTCGGGGGATAGCACAGATACGCAGTATTTT
CASSYPSGDSTDTQYF
>TRBV30|-|TRBJ2-7|-
TGTGCCTGGAGTGTACTAGGTGACAAACCCTACGAGCAGTACTTC
CAWSVLGDKPYEQYF
>TRBV29-1|-|TRBJ2-2|-
TGCAGCGTTGAGGGCGGGTCCGGGGAGCTGTTTTTT
CSVEGGSGELFF
>TRBV9|-|TRBJ2-5|-
TGTGCCAGCAGCCTACAGGGCACTCGCGGGGAGACCCAGTACTTC
CASSLQGTRGETQYF
>TRBV2|-|TRBJ2-5|TRBD2
TGTGTCAGCAGTGAGGGTAGAGCGGGAGGGAGGAAGACCCAGTACTTC
CVSSEGRAGGRKTQYF
>TRBV5-5|-|TRBJ1-5|-
TGTGCCAGCAGCGGGACATATAGCAATCAGCCCCAGCATTTT
CASSGTYSNQPQHF
>TRBV2|-|TRBJ2-1|-
TGTGCCAGCAGTGCAACGAGCCGCACCTACAATGAGCAGTTCTTC
CASSATSRTYNEQFF
>TRBV28|-|TRBJ1-4|TRBD1
TGTGCCAGCAGTGCCCTAACAGGGGGCCTTCCCGAAAAACTGTTTTTT
CASSALTGGLPEKLFF
>TRBV27|-|TRBJ2-7|TRBD2
TGTGCCAGCAGTTTCCGCGGGAGTGGAAACGAGCAGTACTTC
CASSFRGSGNEQYF
>TRBV19|-|TRBJ2-2|-
TGTGCCAGTAGTACCCCAGACACTTACACCGGGGAGCTGTTTTTT
CASSTPDTYTGELFF
>TRBV18|-|TRBJ2-7|-
TGTGCCAGCTCACCCCTGGGGGGCTACGAGCAGTACTTC
CASSPLGGYEQYF